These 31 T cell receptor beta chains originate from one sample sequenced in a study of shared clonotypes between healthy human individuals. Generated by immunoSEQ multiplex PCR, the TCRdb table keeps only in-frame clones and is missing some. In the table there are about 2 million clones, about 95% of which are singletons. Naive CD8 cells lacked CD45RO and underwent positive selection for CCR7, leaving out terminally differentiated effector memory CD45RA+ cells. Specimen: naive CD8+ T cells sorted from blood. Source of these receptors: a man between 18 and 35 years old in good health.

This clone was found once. The CDR3 DNA sequence: TGTGCCAGCAGCTCCAGAGGGGCTAGCGGACACAATGAGCAGTTCTTC. Amino acid sequence: CASSSRGASGHNEQFF. This chain links TRBV9 with TRBJ2-1; TRBD2 matches 7 bases. V lost 4 bases and J lost 5; bases outside the gene matches: 12. Looked up from germline, CDR1 is SGDLS and CDR2 is YYNGEE. The CDR3 sequence is 16 residues long.

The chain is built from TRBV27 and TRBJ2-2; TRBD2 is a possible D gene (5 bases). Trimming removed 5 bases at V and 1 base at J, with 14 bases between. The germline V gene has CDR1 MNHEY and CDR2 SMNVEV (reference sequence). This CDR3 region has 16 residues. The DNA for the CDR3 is TGTGCCAGCAGTGTGACCCGGGATCTGAACACCGGGGAGCTGTTTTTT. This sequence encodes CASSVTRDLNTGELFF.

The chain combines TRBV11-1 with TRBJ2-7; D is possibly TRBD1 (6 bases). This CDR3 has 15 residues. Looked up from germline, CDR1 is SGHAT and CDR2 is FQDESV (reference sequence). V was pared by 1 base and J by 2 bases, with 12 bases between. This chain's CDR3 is CASSLGPGQTYEQYF. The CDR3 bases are TGTGCCAGCAGCTTAGGTCCGGGACAAACCTACGAGCAGTACTTC.

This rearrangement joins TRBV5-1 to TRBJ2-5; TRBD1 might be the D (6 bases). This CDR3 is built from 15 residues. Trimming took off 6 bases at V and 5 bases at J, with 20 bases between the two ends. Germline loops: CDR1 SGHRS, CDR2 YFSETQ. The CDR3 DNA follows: TGCGCCAGCACCCAGGGCCCAGGGGCCGGTGAGACCCAGTACTTC. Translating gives CASTQGPGAGETQYF.

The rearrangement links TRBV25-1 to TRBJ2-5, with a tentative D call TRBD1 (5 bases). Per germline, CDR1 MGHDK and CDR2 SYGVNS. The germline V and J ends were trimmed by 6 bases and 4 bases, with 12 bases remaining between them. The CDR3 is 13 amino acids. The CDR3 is CASSQGLRETQYF. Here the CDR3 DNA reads TGTGCCAGCAGCCAGGGATTGCGAGAGACCCAGTACTTC.

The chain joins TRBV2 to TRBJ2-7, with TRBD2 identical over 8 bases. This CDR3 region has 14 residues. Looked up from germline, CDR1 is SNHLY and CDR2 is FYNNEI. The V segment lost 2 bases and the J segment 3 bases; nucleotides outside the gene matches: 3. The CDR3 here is CASSEPGGIYEQYF. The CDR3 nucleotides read TGTGCCAGCAGTGAACCGGGGGGGATCTACGAGCAGTACTTC.

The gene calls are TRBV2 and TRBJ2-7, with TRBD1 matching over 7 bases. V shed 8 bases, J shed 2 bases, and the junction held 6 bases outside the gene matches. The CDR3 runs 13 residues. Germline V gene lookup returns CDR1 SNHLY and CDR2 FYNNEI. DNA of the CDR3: TGTGCCAGCCGGACAGGCGGACCCTACGAGCAGTACTTC. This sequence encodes CASRTGGPYEQYF.

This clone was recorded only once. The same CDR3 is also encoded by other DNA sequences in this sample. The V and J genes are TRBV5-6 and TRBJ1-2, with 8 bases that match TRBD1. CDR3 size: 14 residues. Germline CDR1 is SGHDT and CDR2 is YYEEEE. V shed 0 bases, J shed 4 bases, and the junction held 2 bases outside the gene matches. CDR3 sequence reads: CASSLGQGSYGYTF. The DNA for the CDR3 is TGTGCCAGCAGCTTGGGACAGGGGTCCTATGGCTACACCTTC.

The CDR3 is CASSQGLGREDWEQYF. Here the CDR3 DNA reads TGCGCCAGCAGCCAGGGTCTAGGGCGGGAGGATTGGGAGCAGTACTTC. The chain carries TRBV4-3 and TRBJ2-7; 8 bases align to TRBD2. Germline loops: CDR1 LGHNA, CDR2 YSLEER. J gave up 7 bases and V 3 bases, and 14 bases lay outside the gene matches. There are 16 residues in the CDR3.

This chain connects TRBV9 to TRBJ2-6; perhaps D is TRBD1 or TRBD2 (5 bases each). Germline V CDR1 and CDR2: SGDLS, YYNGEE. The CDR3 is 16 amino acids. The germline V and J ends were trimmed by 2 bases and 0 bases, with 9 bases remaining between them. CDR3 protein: CASSVGGISGANVLTF. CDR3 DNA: TGTGCCAGCAGCGTTGGGGGTATCTCTGGGGCCAACGTCCTGACTTTC.

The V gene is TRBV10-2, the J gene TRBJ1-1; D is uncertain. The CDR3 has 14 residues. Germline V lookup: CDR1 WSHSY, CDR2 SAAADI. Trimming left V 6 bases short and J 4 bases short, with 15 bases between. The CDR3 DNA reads TGCGCCAGCAGCGCCGCGGGTCGGAGCACTGAAGCTTTCTTT. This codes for CASSAAGRSTEAFF.

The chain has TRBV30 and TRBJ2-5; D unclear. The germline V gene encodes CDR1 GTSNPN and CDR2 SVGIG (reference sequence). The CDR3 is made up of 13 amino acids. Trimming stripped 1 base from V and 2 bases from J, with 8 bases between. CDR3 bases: TGTGCCTGGAGTGCCGAGTTACAAGAGACCCAGTACTTC. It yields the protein CAWSAELQETQYF.

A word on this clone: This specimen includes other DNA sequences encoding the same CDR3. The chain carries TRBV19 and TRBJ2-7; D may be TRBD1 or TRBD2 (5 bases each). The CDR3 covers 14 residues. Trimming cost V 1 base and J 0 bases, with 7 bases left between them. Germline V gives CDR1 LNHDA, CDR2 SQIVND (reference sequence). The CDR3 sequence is CASSIAGTSYEQYF. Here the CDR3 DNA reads TGTGCCAGTAGTATAGCGGGGACCTCCTACGAGCAGTACTTC. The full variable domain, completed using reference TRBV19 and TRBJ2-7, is DGGITQSPKYLFRKEGQNVTLSCEQNLNHDAMYWYRQDPGQGLRLIYYSQIVNDFQKGDIAEGYSVSREKKESFPLTVTSAQKNPTAFYLCASSIAGTSYEQYFGPGTRLTVT.

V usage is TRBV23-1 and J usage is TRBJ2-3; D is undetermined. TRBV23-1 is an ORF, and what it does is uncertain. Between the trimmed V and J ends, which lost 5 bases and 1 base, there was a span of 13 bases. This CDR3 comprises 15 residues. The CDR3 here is CASSSGRNGTDTQYF. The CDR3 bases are TGCGCCAGCAGTTCCGGACGTAATGGCACAGATACGCAGTATTTT.

The CDR3 loop is CASSAGTDNSYNEQFF. The CDR3 DNA reads TGTGCCAGCAGTGCCGGGACAGATAATTCCTACAATGAGCAGTTCTTC. This chain connects TRBV2 to TRBJ2-1; 7 nucleotides line up with TRBD1. Germline V gene data show CDR1 as SNHLY and CDR2 as FYNNEI. CDR3 length: 16 residues. Trimming removed 4 bases from V and 1 base from J; junction bases left unmatched: 7.

The CDR3 is CASSSGHFQETQYF. The DNA for the CDR3 is TGTGCCAGCAGCTCTGGACACTTCCAAGAGACCCAGTACTTC. The chain carries TRBV7-6 and TRBJ2-5, with D tentatively TRBD1 (5 bases). V lost 4 bases and J 1 base, leaving 10 bases between the germline ends. The CDR3 runs to 14 residues. The germline CDR1 and CDR2 sequences are SGHVS and FNYEAQ. The whole variable domain, remainder taken from reference TRBV7-6 and TRBJ2-5, is GAGVSQSPRYKVTKRGQDVALRCDPISGHVSLYWYRQALGQGPEFLTYFNYEAQQDKSGLPNDRFSAERPEGSISTLTIQRTEQRDSAMYRCASSSGHFQETQYFGPGTRLLVL.

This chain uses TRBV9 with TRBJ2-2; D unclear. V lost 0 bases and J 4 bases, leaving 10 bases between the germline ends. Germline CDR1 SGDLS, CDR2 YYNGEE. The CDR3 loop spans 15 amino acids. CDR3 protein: CASSVGVGATGELFF. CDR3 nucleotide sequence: TGTGCCAGCAGCGTAGGTGTCGGAGCCACCGGGGAGCTGTTTTTT. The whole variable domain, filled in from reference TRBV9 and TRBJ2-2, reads DSGVTQTPKHLITATGQRVTLRCSPRSGDLSVYWYQQSLDQGLQFLIQYYNGEERAKGNILERFSAQQFPDLHSELNLSSLELGDSALYFCASSVGVGATGELFFGEGSRLTVL.

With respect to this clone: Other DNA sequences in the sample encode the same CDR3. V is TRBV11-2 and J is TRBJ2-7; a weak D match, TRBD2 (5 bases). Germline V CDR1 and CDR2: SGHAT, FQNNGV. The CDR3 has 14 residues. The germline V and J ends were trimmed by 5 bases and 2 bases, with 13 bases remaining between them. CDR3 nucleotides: TGTGCCAGCAGCCTTGCTGGACTCACCTACGAGCAGTACTTC. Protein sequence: CASSLAGLTYEQYF. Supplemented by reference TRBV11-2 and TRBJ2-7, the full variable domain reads EAGVAQSPRYKIIEKRQSVAFWCNPISGHATLYWYQQILGQGPKLLIQFQNNGVVDDSQLPKDRFSAERLKGVDSTLKIQPAKLEDSAVYLCASSLAGLTYEQYFGPGTRLTVT.

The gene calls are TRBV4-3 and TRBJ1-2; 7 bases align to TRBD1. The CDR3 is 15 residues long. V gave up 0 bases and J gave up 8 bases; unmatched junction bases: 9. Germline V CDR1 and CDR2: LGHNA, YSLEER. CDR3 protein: CASSQDAGGRFGYTF. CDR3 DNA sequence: TGCGCCAGCAGCCAAGATGCAGGGGGGAGATTCGGCTACACCTTC.

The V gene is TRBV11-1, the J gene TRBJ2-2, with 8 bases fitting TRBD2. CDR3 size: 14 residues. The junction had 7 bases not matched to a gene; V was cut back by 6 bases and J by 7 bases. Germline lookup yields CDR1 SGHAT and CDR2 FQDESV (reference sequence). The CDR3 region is CASSSGVPDGELFF. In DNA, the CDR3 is TGTGCCAGCAGTAGCGGGGTTCCGGACGGGGAGCTGTTTTTT.

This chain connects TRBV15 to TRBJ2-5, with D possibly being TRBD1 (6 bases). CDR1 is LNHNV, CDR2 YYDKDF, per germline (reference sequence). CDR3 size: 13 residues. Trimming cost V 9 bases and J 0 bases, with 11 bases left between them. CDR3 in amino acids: CATMDRHQETQYF. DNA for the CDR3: TGTGCCACTATGGACAGACACCAAGAGACCCAGTACTTC.

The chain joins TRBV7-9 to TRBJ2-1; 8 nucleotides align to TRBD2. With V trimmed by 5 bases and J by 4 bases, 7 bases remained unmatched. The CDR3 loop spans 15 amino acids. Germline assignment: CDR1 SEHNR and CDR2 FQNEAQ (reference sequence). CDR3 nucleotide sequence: TGTGCCAGCAGCCCTTACGGGGGGGATTACAATGAGCAGTTCTTC. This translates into CASSPYGGDYNEQFF.

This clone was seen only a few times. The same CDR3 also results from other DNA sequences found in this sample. The CDR3 sequence: CASSQGGENTEAFF. The CDR3 nucleotides are TGCGCCAGCAGCCAAGGAGGGGAGAACACTGAAGCTTTCTTT. The chain employs TRBV4-1 and TRBJ1-1; D possibly corresponds to TRBD1 (5 bases). Trimming pared 1 base from V and 1 base from J, leaving 7 bases between. The length of the CDR3 is 14 residues. The germline V gene encodes CDR1 MGHRA and CDR2 YSYEKL.

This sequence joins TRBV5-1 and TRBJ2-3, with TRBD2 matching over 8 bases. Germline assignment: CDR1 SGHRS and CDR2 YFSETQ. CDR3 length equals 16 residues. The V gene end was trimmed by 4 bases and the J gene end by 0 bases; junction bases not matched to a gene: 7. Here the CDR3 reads CASSVASGSSTDTQYF. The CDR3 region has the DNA TGCGCCAGCAGCGTGGCCAGCGGGAGTAGCACAGATACGCAGTATTTT.

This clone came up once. The CDR3 DNA sequence: TGTGCCAGCAGTCCCGGACAGGGGAAGGAAAAACTGTTTTTT. Its protein product is CASSPGQGKEKLFF. The chain couples TRBV27 to TRBJ1-4, with 9 bases lining up with TRBD1. The CDR3 contains 14 residues. Germline loops: CDR1 MNHEY, CDR2 SMNVEV (reference sequence). J lost 8 bases, V lost 5 bases, and 6 bases had no gene match.

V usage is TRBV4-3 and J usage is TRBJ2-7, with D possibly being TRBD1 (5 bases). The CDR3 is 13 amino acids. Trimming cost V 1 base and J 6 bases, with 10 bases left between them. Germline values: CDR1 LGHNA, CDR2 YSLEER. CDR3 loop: CASSQGGQSEQYF. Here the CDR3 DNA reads TGCGCCAGCAGCCAAGGGGGCCAGAGCGAGCAGTACTTC.

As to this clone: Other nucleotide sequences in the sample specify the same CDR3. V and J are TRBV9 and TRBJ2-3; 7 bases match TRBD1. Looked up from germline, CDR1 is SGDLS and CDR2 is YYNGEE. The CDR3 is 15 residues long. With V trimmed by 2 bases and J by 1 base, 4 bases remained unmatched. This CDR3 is CASSVRGLGTDTQYF. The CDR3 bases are TGTGCCAGCAGCGTGAGGGGGCTCGGCACAGATACGCAGTATTTT.

CDR3 bases: TGTGCCAGCAGCCCACTCGGGACTATCTACGAGCAGTACTTC. Its protein product is CASSPLGTIYEQYF. This sequence joins TRBV5-6 and TRBJ2-7, with 7 bases that match TRBD2. The germline gives CDR1 SGHDT, CDR2 YYEEEE. J gave up 3 bases and V 4 bases, and 7 bases lay outside the gene matches. CDR3 size: 14 residues.

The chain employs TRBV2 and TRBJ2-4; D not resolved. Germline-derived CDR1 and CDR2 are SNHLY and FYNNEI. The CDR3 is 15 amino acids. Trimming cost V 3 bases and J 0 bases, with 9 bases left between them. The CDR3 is CASSEWASAKNIQYF. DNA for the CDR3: TGTGCCAGCAGTGAGTGGGCGTCAGCCAAAAACATTCAGTACTTC.

CDR3: CASSLGVEGKEQYF. The CDR3 bases are TGTGCCAGCAGTTTAGGGGTCGAGGGTAAAGAGCAGTACTTC. The chain carries TRBV27 and TRBJ2-7, with D possibly being TRBD2 (5 bases). This CDR3 comprises 14 residues. Germline assignment: CDR1 MNHEY and CDR2 SMNVEV (reference sequence). V lost 2 bases and J lost 7, with 15 bases in between.

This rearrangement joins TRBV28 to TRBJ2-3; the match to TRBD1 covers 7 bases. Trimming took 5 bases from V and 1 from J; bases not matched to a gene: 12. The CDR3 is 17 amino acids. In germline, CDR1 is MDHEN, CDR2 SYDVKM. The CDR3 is CASSKRPIGGGTDTQYF. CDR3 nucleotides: TGTGCCAGCAGTAAAAGGCCCATAGGGGGCGGCACAGATACGCAGTATTTT.